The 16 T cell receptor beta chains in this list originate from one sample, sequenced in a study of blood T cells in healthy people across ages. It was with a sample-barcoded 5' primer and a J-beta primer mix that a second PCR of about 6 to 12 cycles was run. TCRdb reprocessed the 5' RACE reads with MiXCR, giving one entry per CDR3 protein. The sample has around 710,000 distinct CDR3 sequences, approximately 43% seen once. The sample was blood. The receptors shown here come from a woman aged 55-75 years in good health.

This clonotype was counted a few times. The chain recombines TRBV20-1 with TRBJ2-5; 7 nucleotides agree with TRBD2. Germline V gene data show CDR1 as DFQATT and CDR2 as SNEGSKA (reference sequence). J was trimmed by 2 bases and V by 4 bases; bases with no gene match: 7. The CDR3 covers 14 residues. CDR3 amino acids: CSATTGLVQETQYF. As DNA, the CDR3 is TGCAGTGCTACAACCGGACTAGTTCAAGAGACCCAGTACTTC.

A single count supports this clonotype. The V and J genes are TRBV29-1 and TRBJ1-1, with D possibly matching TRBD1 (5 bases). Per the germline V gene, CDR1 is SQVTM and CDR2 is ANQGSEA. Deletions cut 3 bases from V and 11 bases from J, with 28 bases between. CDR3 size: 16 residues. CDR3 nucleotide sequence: TGCAGCGTTGATTGGGGGAGCATAGAGACCGCCGGTTTGGCTTTCTTT. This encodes CSVDWGSIETAGLAFF.

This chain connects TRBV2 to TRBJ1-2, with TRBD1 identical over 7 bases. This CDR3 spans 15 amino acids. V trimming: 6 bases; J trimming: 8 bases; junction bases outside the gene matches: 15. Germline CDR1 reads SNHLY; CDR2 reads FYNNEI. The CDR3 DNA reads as TGTGCCAGCAGACTACCCGGGACAGAGAAGGGCGGCTACACCTTC. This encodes CASRLPGTEKGGYTF.

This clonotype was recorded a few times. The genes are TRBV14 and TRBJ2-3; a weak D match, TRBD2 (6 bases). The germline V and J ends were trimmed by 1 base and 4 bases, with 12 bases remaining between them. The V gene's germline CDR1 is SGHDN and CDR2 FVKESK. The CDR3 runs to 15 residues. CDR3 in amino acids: CASSQGLEWADTQYF. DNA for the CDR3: TGTGCCAGCAGCCAAGGACTAGAGTGGGCAGATACGCAGTATTTT.

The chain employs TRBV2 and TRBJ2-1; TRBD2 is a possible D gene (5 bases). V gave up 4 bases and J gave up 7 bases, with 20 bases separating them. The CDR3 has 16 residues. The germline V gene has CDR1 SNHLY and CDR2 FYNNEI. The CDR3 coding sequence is TGTGCCAGCAGTGTGGCGGGCGGATTTTTTGGAAATGAGCAGTTCTTC. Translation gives CASSVAGGFFGNEQFF. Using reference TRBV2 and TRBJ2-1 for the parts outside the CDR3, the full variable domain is EPEVTQTPSHQVTQMGQEVILRCVPISNHLYFYWYRQILGQKVEFLVSFYNNEISEKSEIFDDQFSVERPDGSNFTLKIRSTKLEDSAMYFCASSVAGGFFGNEQFFGPGTRLTVL.

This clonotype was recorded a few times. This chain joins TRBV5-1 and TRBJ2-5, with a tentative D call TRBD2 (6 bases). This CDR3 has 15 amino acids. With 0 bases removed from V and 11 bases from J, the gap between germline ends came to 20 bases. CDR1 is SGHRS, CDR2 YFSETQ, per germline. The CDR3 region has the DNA TGCGCCAGCAGCTTGGATCTCCGGGGGAGCTATGAGCAGTACTTC. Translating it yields CASSLDLRGSYEQYF.

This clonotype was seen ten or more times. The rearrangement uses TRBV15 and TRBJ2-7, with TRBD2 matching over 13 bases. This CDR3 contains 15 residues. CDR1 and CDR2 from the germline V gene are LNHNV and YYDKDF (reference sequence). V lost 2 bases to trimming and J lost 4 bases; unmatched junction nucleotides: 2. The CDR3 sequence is CATSRTSGREYEQYF. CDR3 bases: TGTGCCACCAGCAGAACTAGCGGGAGGGAATACGAGCAGTACTTC.

The CDR3 DNA is TGTGCCAGCAGTTCCTTGGCAGGGGCCAACTATGGCTACACCTTC. Its translation: CASSSLAGANYGYTF. J is TRBJ1-2 and V is TRBV6-5, with D perhaps TRBD1 (6 bases). CDR3 length: 15 residues. V was pared by 4 bases and J by 2 bases, with 14 bases between. Germline V gene lookup returns CDR1 MNHEY and CDR2 SVGAGI.

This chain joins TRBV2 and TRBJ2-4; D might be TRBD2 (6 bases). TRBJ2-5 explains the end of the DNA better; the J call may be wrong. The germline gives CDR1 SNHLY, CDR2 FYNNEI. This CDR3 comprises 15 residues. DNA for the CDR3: TGTGCCAGCAGTTTTGACCCGACTAGACAAGAGACCCAGTACTTC. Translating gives CASSFDPTRQETQYF.

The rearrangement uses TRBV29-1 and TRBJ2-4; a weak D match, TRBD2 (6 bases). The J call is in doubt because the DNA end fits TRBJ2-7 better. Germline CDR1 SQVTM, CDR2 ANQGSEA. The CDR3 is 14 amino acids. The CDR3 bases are TGCAGCGTTGAAGGATTGGGGGGTGACGGCGAGCAGTACTTC. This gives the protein CSVEGLGGDGEQYF.

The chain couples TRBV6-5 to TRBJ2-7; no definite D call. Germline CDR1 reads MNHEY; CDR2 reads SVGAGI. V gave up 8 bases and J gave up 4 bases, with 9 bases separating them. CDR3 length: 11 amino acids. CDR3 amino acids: CASANNYEQYF. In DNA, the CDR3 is TGTGCCAGCGCGAATAATTACGAGCAGTACTTC.

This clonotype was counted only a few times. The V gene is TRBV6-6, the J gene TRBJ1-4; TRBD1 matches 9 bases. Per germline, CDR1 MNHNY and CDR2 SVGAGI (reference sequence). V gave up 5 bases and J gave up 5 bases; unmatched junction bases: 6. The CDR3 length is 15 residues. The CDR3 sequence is CASSGPGTGNEKLFF. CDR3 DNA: TGTGCCAGCAGTGGACCCGGGACAGGGAATGAAAAACTGTTTTTT.

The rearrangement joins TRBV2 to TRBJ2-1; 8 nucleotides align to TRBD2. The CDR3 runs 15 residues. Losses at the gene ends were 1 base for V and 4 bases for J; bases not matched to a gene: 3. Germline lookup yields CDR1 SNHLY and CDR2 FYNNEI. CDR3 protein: CASSEEGLGYNEQFF. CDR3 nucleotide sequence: TGTGCCAGCAGTGAAGAGGGACTAGGATACAATGAGCAGTTCTTC.

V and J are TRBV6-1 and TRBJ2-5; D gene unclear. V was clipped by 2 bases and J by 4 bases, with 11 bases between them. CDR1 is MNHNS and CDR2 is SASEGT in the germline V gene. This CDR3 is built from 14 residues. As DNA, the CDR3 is TGTGCCAGCAGTGAATATATTCAAGCAGAGACCCAGTACTTC. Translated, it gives CASSEYIQAETQYF.

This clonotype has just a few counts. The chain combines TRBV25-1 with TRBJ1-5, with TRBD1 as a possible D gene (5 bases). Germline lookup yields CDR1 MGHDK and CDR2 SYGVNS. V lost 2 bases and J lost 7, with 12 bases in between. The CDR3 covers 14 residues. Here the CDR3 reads CASSEAGREQPQHF. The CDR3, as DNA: TGTGCCAGCAGTGAAGCAGGGAGAGAACAGCCCCAGCATTTT.

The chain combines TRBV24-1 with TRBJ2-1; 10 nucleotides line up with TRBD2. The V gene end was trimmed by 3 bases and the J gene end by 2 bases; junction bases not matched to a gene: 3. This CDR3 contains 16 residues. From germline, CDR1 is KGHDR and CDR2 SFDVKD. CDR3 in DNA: TGTGCCACCAGTGATAGCGGGAGGGCCCCCTACAATGAGCAGTTCTTC. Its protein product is CATSDSGRAPYNEQFF.